These 10 T cell receptor beta chains were all obtained from the same sample, sequenced in a study of blood T cell repertoires in COVID-19. Clones were read by immunoSEQ multiplex PCR, and TCRdb kept only the in-frame ones, dropping some. The sample lists some 150,000 clones, over 80% seen once, with roughly two fifths in the top ten. The specimen was peripheral blood. The origin of the receptors is a man aged 45-65 years who had recovered from COVID-19.

J is TRBJ1-1 and V is TRBV5-1; D gene unclear. The V gene's germline CDR1 is SGHRS and CDR2 YFSETQ. V was pared by 4 bases and J by 0 bases, with 10 bases between. The CDR3 is 14 amino acids. CDR3 coding DNA: TGCGCCAGCAGCCGGACGGGGATGAACACTGAAGCTTTCTTT. Protein product: CASSRTGMNTEAFF.

The V and J genes are TRBV6-4 and TRBJ1-6; no firm D call. CDR1 MRHNA and CDR2 SNTAGT come from the germline V gene. The CDR3 is 17 amino acids. Trimming cost V 0 bases and J 5 bases, with 14 bases left between them. CDR3 residues: CASSDSSLAANNSPLHF. The CDR3 DNA is TGTGCCAGCAGTGACTCGAGTCTCGCGGCTAATAATTCACCCCTCCACTTT.

This sequence joins TRBV4-1 and TRBJ2-5; tentative D call: TRBD1 (6 bases). The CDR3 runs to 17 residues. Germline V gives CDR1 MGHRA, CDR2 YSYEKL. Between the trimmed V and J ends, which lost 4 bases and 7 bases, there was a span of 25 bases. CDR3 DNA sequence: TGCGCCAGCAGCCCCCATGGGGGCGCTGAGCCGCGCGCGACCCAGTACTTC. As protein: CASSPHGGAEPRATQYF.

The chain joins TRBV7-2 to TRBJ2-5; 8 positions match TRBD1. The V and J ends lost 5 bases and 4 bases, in that order; junction bases with no gene match: 6. Germline CDR1 SGHTA, CDR2 FQGNSA. This CDR3 contains 14 residues. The CDR3 nucleotides are TGTGCCAGCAGCAAACGGACAGGGTTAGAGACCCAGTACTTC. As protein: CASSKRTGLETQYF.

The chain couples TRBV6-5 to TRBJ1-1; D is ambiguous. This CDR3 is built from 13 residues. Between the trimmed V and J ends, which lost 4 bases and 0 bases, there was a span of 6 bases. Germline-derived CDR1 and CDR2 are MNHEY and SVGAGI. The CDR3 protein is CASSFTVNTEAFF. CDR3 DNA sequence: TGTGCCAGCAGTTTTACAGTGAACACTGAAGCTTTCTTT.

This chain links TRBV5-1 with TRBJ2-7, with TRBD1 identical over 12 bases. The germline gives CDR1 SGHRS, CDR2 YFSETQ. The CDR3 sequence is 15 residues long. Trimming took 3 bases from V and 5 from J; bases not matched to a gene: 6. The CDR3 here is CASSSAGTGGDEQYF. The CDR3 nucleotides read TGCGCCAGCAGCTCCGCCGGGACAGGGGGCGACGAGCAGTACTTC.

This clone was counted between two and nine times. V gene TRBV7-8 combines with J gene TRBJ1-6; 9 nucleotides line up with TRBD1. This CDR3 is built from 14 residues. Germline loops: CDR1 SGHVS, CDR2 FQNEAQ. Trimming cost V 4 bases and J 6 bases; bases outside gene matches: 1. Written as DNA, the CDR3 is TGTGCCAGCAGCTCGGACAGGGGTAATTCACCCCTCCACTTT. Translated, it gives CASSSDRGNSPLHF. Filled out from reference TRBV7-8 and TRBJ1-6, the complete variable domain reads GAGVSQSPRYKVAKRGQDVALRCDPISGHVSLFWYQQALGQGPEFLTYFQNEAQLDKSGLPSDRFFAERPEGSVSTLKIQRTQQEDSAVYLCASSSDRGNSPLHFGNGTRLTVT.

In the case of this clone: A junction boundary mismatches the germline segment, possibly from a read error. V and J are TRBV19 and TRBJ2-3; 12 bases line up with TRBD2. Per germline, CDR1 LNHDA and CDR2 SQIVND (reference sequence). The CDR3 runs 13 residues. The CDR3 is CASRKTGTSGFLF. The CDR3 DNA reads as TGTGCCAGTAGAAAAACCGGGACTAGCGGGTTTCTTTTT. The full variable domain, with the rest looked up from reference TRBV19 and TRBJ2-3, is DGGITQSPKYLFRKEGQNVTLSCEQNLNHDAMYWYRQDPGQGLRLIYYSQIVNDFQKGDIAEGYSVSREKKESFPLTVTSAQKNPTAFYLCASRKTGTSGFLFGPGTRLTVL.

The chain couples TRBV7-2 to TRBJ1-1; possibly TRBD1 for D (6 bases). V was pared by 1 base and J by 4 bases, with 16 bases between. Germline CDR1 SGHTA, CDR2 FQGNSA. This CDR3 spans 16 amino acids. CDR3 nucleotide sequence: TGTGCCAGCAGCTTAGAGGGTCAGGCGGGGGCCACTGAAGCTTTCTTT. Translating gives CASSLEGQAGATEAFF.

This chain links TRBV2 with TRBJ2-2; TRBD1 matches 10 bases. Germline trimming cut 0 bases from V and 5 bases from J; bases unmatched to any gene: 3. Germline V gene lookup returns CDR1 SNHLY and CDR2 FYNNEI. The CDR3 runs 16 residues. DNA of the CDR3: TGTGCCAGCAGTGAAGCGGGACAGGGGATTACCGGGGAGCTGTTTTTT. This codes for CASSEAGQGITGELFF. The variable domain in full, completed from reference TRBV2 and TRBJ2-2, reads EPEVTQTPSHQVTQMGQEVILRCVPISNHLYFYWYRQILGQKVEFLVSFYNNEISEKSEIFDDQFSVERPDGSNFTLKIRSTKLEDSAMYFCASSEAGQGITGELFFGEGSRLTVL.